Following are 29 T cell receptor beta chains from one sample sequenced in a study of CD8 T cells in ankylosing spondylitis. TCRdb re-called the 5' RACE reads through MiXCR, storing one row per CDR3 protein. The profile covers roughly 240,000 distinct CDR3 sequences, with roughly a third appearing a single time and around 4.5% taken by the ten largest. Sequencing was done on a sample of blood, either unsorted or a sorted T cell fraction (not recorded which). The receptors were gathered from a male donor with ankylosing spondylitis or in good health (not recorded which).

J is TRBJ2-3 and V is TRBV5-1; D perhaps matches TRBD2 (5 bases). Germline lookup yields CDR1 SGHRS and CDR2 YFSETQ. Between the trimmed V and J ends, which lost 0 bases and 1 base, there was a span of 12 bases. The CDR3 extends over 16 amino acids. The CDR3, as DNA: TGCGCCAGCAGCTTGGGTGATTGGCGGGGCACAGATACGCAGTATTTT. It codes for CASSLGDWRGTDTQYF.

This chain joins TRBV9 and TRBJ2-2; TRBD1 aligns across 9 bases. CDR3 length: 17 amino acids. Germline trimming cut 2 bases from V and 6 bases from J; bases unmatched to any gene: 11. The germline gives CDR1 SGDLS, CDR2 YYNGEE. CDR3 protein: CASSVRGTGLIAGELFF. Written as DNA, the CDR3 is TGTGCCAGCAGCGTGAGGGGGACAGGGCTGATCGCCGGGGAGCTGTTTTTT.

The V gene is TRBV6-6, the J gene TRBJ1-1; D gene uncertain. The ends were cut back, 10 bases at V and 3 bases at J, with 9 bases in the middle. This CDR3 region has 11 residues. The germline CDR1 and CDR2 sequences are MNHNY and SVGAGI (reference sequence). The CDR3 coding sequence is TGTGCCATTCGTGCGGACACTGAAGCTTTCTTT. As protein: CAIRADTEAFF.

The chain combines TRBV20-1 with TRBJ1-4, with D tentatively TRBD1 (5 bases). CDR1 and CDR2 from the germline V gene are DFQATT and SNEGSKA (reference sequence). With 2 bases removed from V and 8 bases from J, the gap between germline ends came to 15 bases. The CDR3 is made up of 14 amino acids. CDR3 bases: TGCAGTGCTAGACCCGGGACCCTGGGGGAAAAACTGTTTTTT. Encoded protein: CSARPGTLGEKLFF.

This rearrangement joins TRBV4-1 to TRBJ2-7, with D uncertain. The CDR3 totals 14 residues. Germline-derived CDR1 and CDR2 are MGHRA and YSYEKL. Trimming stripped 0 bases from V and 2 bases from J, with 8 bases between. CDR3: CASSQDPLAYEQYF. CDR3 sequence (DNA): TGCGCCAGCAGCCAAGATCCTCTAGCCTACGAGCAGTACTTC.

The rearrangement links TRBV29-1 to TRBJ1-3; D gene uncertain. CDR3 length: 14 residues. V shed 6 bases and J shed 2 bases, with 14 bases lying between them. Germline V CDR1 and CDR2: SQVTM, ANQGSEA. The DNA of the CDR3 is TGCAGCGTGGAGAAGATCTCCCCTGGAAACACCATATATTTT. Its protein is CSVEKISPGNTIYF.

The gene calls are TRBV12-3 or TRBV12-4 and TRBJ2-1, with unresolved D. V was trimmed by 1 base and J by 8 bases, leaving 12 bases between them. The CDR3 spans 14 residues. For the CDR3, the DNA is TGTGCCAGCAGTTTAGGTCATAAGTTCGATGAGCAGTTCTTC. Its protein is CASSLGHKFDEQFF.

The chain's CDR3 is CATSGQDHRETQYF. CDR3 in DNA: TGTGCCACCAGTGGCCAGGATCACCGGGAGACCCAGTACTTC. This chain connects TRBV24-1 to TRBJ2-5; D gene uncertain. Germline values: CDR1 KGHDR, CDR2 SFDVKD. V dropped 5 bases and J dropped 5 bases, with 14 bases sitting between them. The CDR3 runs to 14 residues.

In this sample, this clonotype turned up a few times. The chain couples TRBV7-8 to TRBJ1-4; 10 nucleotides agree with TRBD1. The trim removed 4 bases at V and 8 bases at J, leaving 4 bases unmatched. This CDR3 contains 14 residues. Germline values: CDR1 SGHVS, CDR2 FQNEAQ. CDR3 protein: CASSWGQGCEKLFF. The CDR3 coding sequence is TGTGCCAGCAGCTGGGGACAGGGGTGCGAAAAACTGTTTTTT.

The CDR3 sequence: CATSDSGTSNTGELFF. As DNA, the CDR3 is TGTGCCACCAGTGACTCCGGGACTAGCAACACCGGGGAGCTGTTTTTT. This chain links TRBV24-1 with TRBJ2-2, with 9 bases lining up with TRBD2. The CDR3 has 16 amino acids. Germline-derived CDR1 and CDR2 are KGHDR and SFDVKD. With V trimmed by 4 bases and J by 2 bases, 4 bases remained unmatched.

A single count supports this clonotype. The V call is TRBV4-1, the J call TRBJ1-1; D uncertain. Germline lookup yields CDR1 MGHRA and CDR2 YSYEKL. Trimming cost V 4 bases and J 6 bases, with 18 bases left between them. This CDR3 is 15 amino acids long. The CDR3 here is CASSPPPGAGAEAFF. The CDR3 region has the DNA TGCGCCAGCAGCCCTCCCCCGGGTGCCGGCGCTGAAGCTTTCTTT.

This clonotype occurred a few times. The V call is TRBV5-1, the J call TRBJ2-7; the D gene is possibly TRBD2 (6 bases). CDR1 is SGHRS and CDR2 is YFSETQ in the germline V gene. The length of the CDR3 is 14 residues. Trimming stripped 0 bases from V and 3 bases from J, with 10 bases between. In DNA form, the CDR3 reads TGCGCCAGCAGCTTGGCCACTAGCCTCTACGAGCAGTACTTC. Encoded protein: CASSLATSLYEQYF.

V and J are TRBV5-1 and TRBJ2-3, with TRBD1 matching over 8 bases. CDR1 is SGHRS and CDR2 is YFSETQ in the germline V gene. The CDR3 is 14 amino acids. V dropped 4 bases and J dropped 6; count of bases not matched to a gene: 7. The CDR3: CASSPDRGSDTQYF. The CDR3, as DNA: TGCGCCAGCAGCCCCGACAGGGGTAGTGATACGCAGTATTTT.

This clonotype was observed a single time. The chain has TRBV29-1 and TRBJ2-3; no firm D call. This CDR3 comprises 13 residues. Germline lookup yields CDR1 SQVTM and CDR2 ANQGSEA. The germline V and J ends were trimmed by 3 bases and 2 bases, with 9 bases remaining between them. CDR3 region: CSVEFRPTDTQYF. The CDR3 region has the DNA TGCAGCGTTGAGTTTAGGCCCACAGATACGCAGTATTTT.

The V gene is TRBV5-7, the J gene TRBJ1-1; 7 bases are a match to TRBD1. TRBV5-7 is sorted into the ORF group, with uncertain function. With V trimmed by 4 bases and J by 11 bases, 5 bases remained unmatched. CDR3 length equals 11 residues. Written as DNA, the CDR3 is TGTGCCAGCAGCCCGGACAGGTGGGCTTTCTTT. The encoded protein is CASSPDRWAFF.

The rearrangement links TRBV12-3 or TRBV12-4 to TRBJ2-7; no definite D call. V gave up 5 bases and J gave up 2 bases, with 7 bases separating them. The CDR3 runs 12 residues. DNA for the CDR3: TGTGCCAGCAGTGCGGTTACCTACGAGCAGTACTTC. This translates into CASSAVTYEQYF.

This sequence joins TRBV29-1 and TRBJ1-5; D is undetermined. CDR3 length equals 13 residues. Germline CDR1 reads SQVTM; CDR2 reads ANQGSEA. Between the trimmed V and J ends, which lost 6 bases and 3 bases, there was a span of 12 bases. The CDR3 coding sequence is TGCAGCGTCTTCGACGGACCCAATCAGCCCCAGCATTTT. Protein: CSVFDGPNQPQHF.

This clonotype has just a few counts. The chain combines TRBV7-2 with TRBJ2-5; weak D call: TRBD2 (5 bases). The CDR3 length is 16 residues. V gave up 1 base and J gave up 1 base, with 13 bases separating them. CDR1 and CDR2 from the germline V gene are SGHTA and FQGNSA. The CDR3 region is CASSLDAGRLQETQYF. The CDR3 DNA sequence: TGTGCCAGCAGCTTAGACGCGGGCAGACTCCAAGAGACCCAGTACTTC. The entire variable domain, with the rest obtained from reference TRBV7-2 and TRBJ2-5, is as follows: GAGVSQSPSNKVTEKGKDVELRCDPISGHTALYWYRQSLGQGLEFLIYFQGNSAPDKSGLPSDRFSAERTGGSVSTLTIQRTQQEDSAVYLCASSLDAGRLQETQYFGPGTRLLVL.

DNA for the CDR3: TGTGCCAGCAGTTACTACCCAGGACAGTCCAACGGGGAGCTGTTTTTT. It translates to CASSYYPGQSNGELFF. This sequence joins TRBV6-2 or TRBV6-3 and TRBJ2-2; D is perhaps TRBD1 (6 bases). V lost 1 base, J lost 7 bases, and 16 bases lay in between. Germline assignment: CDR1 MNHEY and CDR2 SVGEGT. The CDR3 is 16 residues long.

V is TRBV20-1 and J is TRBJ2-1; 7 bases line up with TRBD1. Germline V lookup: CDR1 DFQATT, CDR2 SNEGSKA (reference sequence). The junction had 5 bases not matched to a gene; V was cut back by 4 bases and J by 2 bases. The CDR3 loop spans 14 amino acids. The DNA of the CDR3 is TGCAGTGCTACGGTTCAGGGGGCCTACAATGAGCAGTTCTTC. This codes for CSATVQGAYNEQFF.

This clonotype was counted a few times. This chain connects TRBV6-5 to TRBJ1-1; TRBD1 aligns across 7 bases. The CDR3 sequence is 15 residues long. Germline V CDR1 and CDR2: MNHEY, SVGAGI. Trimming cost V 0 bases and J 3 bases; bases outside gene matches: 4. The CDR3, as DNA: TGTGCCAGCAGTTACTCCCAGGGGGGGTACACTGAAGCTTTCTTT. Amino acid sequence: CASSYSQGGYTEAFF.

There are a few counts of this clonotype. The chain is built from TRBV12-3 or TRBV12-4 and TRBJ2-1, with D tentatively TRBD2 (5 bases). V was pared by 7 bases and J by 5 bases, with 9 bases between. The CDR3 consists of 12 residues. CDR3 protein: CASTLAHNEQFF. The CDR3, as DNA: TGTGCCAGCACCCTAGCCCACAATGAGCAGTTCTTC.

This clonotype was observed a few times. The J gene is TRBJ2-7, the V gene TRBV20-1, with D perhaps given as TRBD1 or TRBD2 (5 bases each). Trimming took off 3 bases at V and 11 bases at J, with 20 bases between the two ends. The germline V gene encodes CDR1 DFQATT and CDR2 SNEGSKA (reference sequence). CDR3 size: 13 residues. In DNA form, the CDR3 reads TGCAGTGCTAGTCCCCCGGGACCGCCAATCGAGTACTTC. Protein product: CSASPPGPPIEYF.

V usage is TRBV29-1 and J usage is TRBJ1-2, with a tentative D call TRBD1 (5 bases). Germline CDR1 reads SQVTM; CDR2 reads ANQGSEA. The CDR3 loop spans 11 amino acids. Trimming removed 7 bases at V and 8 bases at J, with 14 bases between. The CDR3 sequence is CSAGTLWGYTF. CDR3 DNA: TGCAGCGCTGGGACTTTATGGGGCTACACCTTC. Together with reference TRBV29-1 and TRBJ1-2, the CDR3 gives the full variable domain: SAVISQKPSRDICQRGTSLTIQCQVDSQVTMMFWYRQQPGQSLTLIATANQGSEATYESGFVIDKFPISRPNLTFSTLTVSNMSPEDSSIYLCSAGTLWGYTFGSGTRLTVV.

This clonotype was recorded many times. This chain connects TRBV20-1 to TRBJ2-5; D not certain. The CDR3 consists of 13 residues. Germline V gene sequence: CDR1 DFQATT, CDR2 SNEGSKA (reference sequence). V lost 4 bases and J 2 bases, leaving 11 bases between the germline ends. The CDR3 is CSANYLGQETQYF. The CDR3 coding sequence is TGCAGTGCTAATTATCTCGGGCAAGAGACCCAGTACTTC.

This clonotype came up a few times. The V and J genes are TRBV12-3 or TRBV12-4 and TRBJ2-1; weak D call: TRBD2 (5 bases). V gave up 6 bases and J gave up 0 bases, with 15 bases separating them. CDR3 size: 16 residues. The CDR3 spells CASSISALSSYNEQFF. In DNA form, the CDR3 reads TGTGCCAGCAGCATTAGCGCTTTGAGCTCCTACAATGAGCAGTTCTTC.

Only a few counts were recorded for this clonotype. J is TRBJ2-3 and V is TRBV29-1; 10 nucleotides match TRBD1. V shed 1 base, J shed 5 bases, and the junction held 3 bases outside the gene matches. This CDR3 is built from 14 residues. In germline, CDR1 is SQVTM, CDR2 ANQGSEA. This chain's CDR3 is CSVEGQGARDTQYF. DNA for the CDR3: TGCAGCGTTGAAGGACAGGGGGCTAGAGATACGCAGTATTTT.

This clonotype was seen a handful of times. The chain couples TRBV24-1 to TRBJ2-1, with D perhaps assigned TRBD1 or TRBD2 (5 bases each). The CDR3 spans 15 residues. CDR1 is KGHDR and CDR2 is SFDVKD in the germline V gene. Trimming took off 3 bases at V and 4 bases at J, with 12 bases between the two ends. For the CDR3, the DNA is TGTGCCACCAGTGATGCCGGGACGGAATACAATGAGCAGTTCTTC. Translating it yields CATSDAGTEYNEQFF.

This sequence joins TRBV12-3 or TRBV12-4 and TRBJ1-1, with D possibly matching TRBD1 (5 bases). Trimming pared 6 bases from V and 1 base from J, leaving 15 bases between. This CDR3 has 15 residues. CDR3 sequence (DNA): TGTGCCAGCAGCCTGGGAGGGGCGCCGAACACTGAAGCTTTCTTT. It encodes CASSLGGAPNTEAFF.